The 18 T cell receptor beta chains below all came from one sample that was sequenced in a study of response to subunit inactivated influenza vaccine. MiXCR, run by TCRdb on the RT-PCR reads, gives a single entry per CDR3 protein. The sample lists more than 200,000 distinct CDR3 sequences, more than 10% occurring once. Source: non-naive T cells sorted from PBMCs, taken 14 days before vaccination. The receptor source for this set is a man aged 45-65 years who received an inactivated influenza vaccine.

This chain joins TRBV10-3 and TRBJ2-3; 9 bases fit TRBD2. V lost 2 bases to trimming and J lost 4 bases; unmatched junction nucleotides: 7. From germline, CDR1 is ENHRY and CDR2 SYGVKD. The CDR3 runs 16 residues. CDR3 bases: TGTGCCATCAGTGAGACTTCTAGCGGGGTCGCAGATACGCAGTATTTT. It yields the protein CAISETSSGVADTQYF.

In this sample, this clonotype turned up a few times. The V call is TRBV28, the J call TRBJ2-5; D might be TRBD2 (5 bases). Trimming shortened V by 2 bases and J by 2 bases, and 12 bases separated the two germline ends. Germline V gene data show CDR1 as MDHEN and CDR2 as SYDVKM. This CDR3 has 15 amino acids. DNA for the CDR3: TGTGCCAGCAGTTTAGAAGGACTGGCGCAAGAGACCCAGTACTTC. This translates into CASSLEGLAQETQYF.

Comments on this clonotype: One end of the junction varies from germline; a read error may be responsible. This sequence joins TRBV12-3 or TRBV12-4 and TRBJ1-4, with 7 bases matching TRBD1. The CDR3 has 16 residues. The CDR3 spells CASSRRQGGSKEKLFF. CDR3 in DNA: TGTGCCAGCAGCCGAAGACAGGGAGGTTCTAAGGAAAAACTGTTTTTT.

This clonotype was recorded a few times. The chain uses TRBV7-7 and TRBJ2-5; TRBD1 might be the D (5 bases). Germline V lookup: CDR1 SSHAT, CDR2 FNYEAQ (reference sequence). V was clipped by 2 bases and J by 3 bases, with 22 bases between them. CDR3 size: 18 residues. The CDR3 DNA sequence: TGTGCCAGCAGCTTATTATATTCGGGCAGGGCCTTAGAAGAGACCCAGTACTTC. Translation: CASSLLYSGRALEETQYF.

The chain joins TRBV5-1 to TRBJ2-1; weak D call: TRBD2 (6 bases). Trimming took 5 bases from V and 0 from J, leaving 18 bases between them. Germline V gene data show CDR1 as SGHRS and CDR2 as YFSETQ. The CDR3 runs to 17 residues. CDR3 nucleotide sequence: TGCGCCAGCAGACTCGCGGGACTCCAGAGCTCCTACAATGAGCAGTTCTTC. Translating it yields CASRLAGLQSSYNEQFF.

Only a few counts were recorded for this clonotype. This chain uses TRBV2 with TRBJ2-2, with a possible D match to TRBD1 (5 bases). This CDR3 contains 14 residues. Germline CDR1 and CDR2: SNHLY and FYNNEI. V was trimmed by 3 bases and J by 7 bases, leaving 12 bases between them. The CDR3, as DNA: TGTGCCAGCAGTGACGGCCAGGGCGTCGGGGAGCTGTTTTTT. This encodes CASSDGQGVGELFF. The full variable domain, rest sourced from reference TRBV2 and TRBJ2-2, is EPEVTQTPSHQVTQMGQEVILRCVPISNHLYFYWYRQILGQKVEFLVSFYNNEISEKSEIFDDQFSVERPDGSNFTLKIRSTKLEDSAMYFCASSDGQGVGELFFGEGSRLTVL.

This clonotype was observed a handful of times. The chain couples TRBV7-8 to TRBJ2-2; D may be TRBD2 (6 bases). V was clipped by 5 bases and J by 5 bases, with 18 bases between them. Germline-derived CDR1 and CDR2 are SGHVS and FQNEAQ. The CDR3 has 16 amino acids. The CDR3 nucleotides read TGTGCCAGCAGCCCAGCCGGAGGGCTGCCTACCGGGGAGCTGTTTTTT. Encoded protein: CASSPAGGLPTGELFF.

This clonotype was counted a few times. The chain joins TRBV6-1 to TRBJ2-5, with D perhaps matching TRBD2 (6 bases). The CDR3 is 14 amino acids. Germline-derived CDR1 and CDR2 are MNHNS and SASEGT. Deletions cut 7 bases from V and 2 bases from J, with 14 bases between. The CDR3 is CASTPRTIQETQYF. CDR3 coding DNA: TGTGCCAGCACCCCTCGGACTATACAAGAGACCCAGTACTTC.

As DNA, the CDR3 is TGTGCCAGCGAGCGGGGACTCTCCTACGAGCAGTACTTC. Its protein is CASERGLSYEQYF. The gene calls are TRBV6-2 or TRBV6-3 and TRBJ2-7, with TRBD2 identical over 7 bases. CDR1 and CDR2 (germline): MNHEY, SVGEGT. The V segment lost 8 bases and the J segment 0 bases; nucleotides outside the gene matches: 4. The CDR3 is 13 amino acids.

At least ten counts were recorded for this clonotype. This chain joins TRBV12-3 or TRBV12-4 and TRBJ1-1, with a possible D match to TRBD1 (5 bases). Trimming removed 6 bases from V and 6 bases from J, with 20 bases in between. The length of the CDR3 is 15 residues. CDR3 amino acids: CASRYGWGPSAEAFF. The CDR3 nucleotides are TGTGCCAGCAGATACGGTTGGGGCCCCAGCGCTGAAGCTTTCTTT.

The sample holds many counts of this clonotype. This chain connects TRBV5-1 to TRBJ1-4; 11 bases align to TRBD1. The junction had 8 bases not matched to a gene; V was cut back by 0 bases and J by 1 base. Germline lookup yields CDR1 SGHRS and CDR2 YFSETQ. This CDR3 spans 19 amino acids. The CDR3 DNA is TGCGCCAGCAGCTTGGTCCCTTCCGGGACAGGGGGAACTAATGAAAAACTGTTTTTT. Translating it yields CASSLVPSGTGGTNEKLFF.

The chain carries TRBV6-1 and TRBJ2-3; D may be TRBD2 (6 bases). The V end lost 5 bases, the J end lost 0 bases, and 21 bases lay between the germline ends. Germline loops: CDR1 MNHNS, CDR2 SASEGT. The CDR3 is 18 residues long. The CDR3 DNA is TGTGCCAGCAGTCGCCCCCTAAGGAGTGGGACTAGCACAGATACGCAGTATTTT. Translating gives CASSRPLRSGTSTDTQYF.

This clonotype was seen repeatedly, ten times or more. The chain couples TRBV13 to TRBJ2-7, with 12 positions matching TRBD1. Germline V CDR1 and CDR2: PRHDT, FYEKMQ (reference sequence). The CDR3 consists of 16 residues. V trimming: 4 bases; J trimming: 3 bases; junction bases outside the gene matches: 7. The CDR3 DNA follows: TGTGCCAGCAGCTCGGGGGGACAGGGGGCCCTCTACGAGCAGTACTTC. This translates into CASSSGGQGALYEQYF.

This clonotype has only a few counts. The V and J genes are TRBV6-1 and TRBJ2-5, with TRBD2 matching over 10 bases. The V gene's germline CDR1 is MNHNS and CDR2 SASEGT. V lost 6 bases and J lost 4; bases outside the gene matches: 5. This CDR3 comprises 14 residues. The CDR3 DNA sequence: TGTGCCAGCAGGCCGGGACTAGCGCCAGAGACCCAGTACTTC. It translates to CASRPGLAPETQYF.

This clonotype was recorded a few times. The CDR3 DNA reads as TGTGCCATCAGGGGGGTTGGGACAGGGATGAACACTGAAGCTTTCTTT. Translation: CAIRGVGTGMNTEAFF. This chain joins TRBV10-3 and TRBJ1-1; 9 positions match TRBD1. The CDR3 has 16 residues. V lost 6 bases and J lost 0; bases outside the gene matches: 8. CDR1 and CDR2 (germline): ENHRY, SYGVKD.

This clonotype was found a few times. The chain uses TRBV9 and TRBJ2-3, with TRBD1 as a possible D gene (8 bases). Per the germline V gene, CDR1 is SGDLS and CDR2 is YYNGEE. This CDR3 has 16 amino acids. V gave up 4 bases and J gave up 1 base, with 16 bases separating them. The CDR3 nucleotides read TGTGCCAGCAGCCCAGGGGGGGGACAGGGCACAGATACGCAGTATTTT. Translation gives CASSPGGGQGTDTQYF.

The V and J genes are TRBV5-5 and TRBJ2-5; 9 nucleotides align to TRBD2. Germline V gives CDR1 SGHKS, CDR2 YYEKEE (reference sequence). This CDR3 spans 16 amino acids. V shed 0 bases, J shed 9 bases, and the junction held 12 bases outside the gene matches. In DNA form, the CDR3 reads TGTGCCAGCAGCTTGGCCGGGACTAGCCAACGGGGGGCCCAGTACTTC. This sequence encodes CASSLAGTSQRGAQYF.

The chain recombines TRBV5-6 with TRBJ2-2; D may be TRBD1 or TRBD2 (6 bases each). CDR3 length equals 16 residues. Germline assignment: CDR1 SGHDT and CDR2 YYEEEE. Trimming stripped 0 bases from V and 7 bases from J, with 16 bases between. This CDR3 is CASSLVGGRRSGELFF. The CDR3 coding sequence is TGTGCCAGCAGCTTGGTGGGGGGCCGAAGAAGCGGGGAGCTGTTTTTT.